Listed here is a single T cell receptor (beta chain). The CDR3 totals 16 residues. CDR1 and CDR2 (germline): KGHDR, SFDVKD. Trimming pared 5 bases from V and 0 bases from J, leaving 12 bases between. The sample originates from a study of patients and donors after allogeneic stem cell transplantation. TCRdb used MiXCR to reprocess the RT-PCR reads, holding one entry per CDR3 protein. Seen here are 90,000 to 130,000 distinct CDR3 sequences, around 38% observed once, and the top ten hold 25% to 35%. The TCR originated in a human donor who was either an allogeneic HSCT recipient or a stem cell or donor lymphocyte infusion donor (not recorded which). It is not recorded whose cells these are; they may come from a transplant donor. This chain connects TRBV24-1 to TRBJ1-4; TRBD1 might be the D (5 bases). The sample was blood, either unsorted or a sorted T cell fraction (not recorded which). CDR3 sequence (DNA): TGTGCCACCAGTGCTGCAGGGCCTGCAACTAATGAAAAACTGTTTTTT. The encoded protein is CATSAAGPATNEKLFF.